One sample yielded the 10 T cell receptor beta chains listed below, sequenced in a study of a mutant IDH1 vaccine in newly diagnosed glioma (dated by TCRdb to about 2021). These receptors' antigens are unknown. The time point tag for this specimen amounts to: week 47, end of study. Each vaccine dose, consisting of 300 ug of a 20-mer mutant IDH1 peptide in Montanide, was administered subcutaneously with topical imiquimod. Library preparation was by the immunoSEQ multiplex PCR assay. The source is immuneACCESS, and TCRdb retained only in-frame sequences with V and J called. Part of the clones is not carried over; for the studies checked, unresolved V genes explain less than half of this, and the remainder is unexplained. This sample lists about 83,000 clones; approximately 75% were detected once. Clones ranked in the top ten supply 4% to 5.5% of the sample. Sample: PBMCs, taken from a glioma patient whose treatment included an IDH1 peptide vaccine. The receptors derive from a man aged 40-55 years with glioma.

The chain links TRBV28 to TRBJ2-7; D gene ambiguous. The CDR3 contains 12 residues. Trimming took off 5 bases at V and 11 bases at J, with 16 bases between the two ends. Germline assignment: CDR1 MDHEN and CDR2 SYDVKM. Written as DNA, the CDR3 is TGTGCCAGCAGTCTGATTGCCGGACCTAAGTACTTC. Its translation is CASSLIAGPKYF. The variable domain in full, completed from reference TRBV28 and TRBJ2-7, reads DVKVTQSSRYLVKRTGEKVFLECVQDMDHENMFWYRQDPGLGLRLIYFSYDVKMKEKGDIPEGYSVSREKKERFSLILESASTNQTSMYLCASSLIAGPKYFGPGTRLTVT.

The chain carries TRBV28 and TRBJ2-5; D gene ambiguous. The CDR3 extends over 13 amino acids. The germline V gene has CDR1 MDHEN and CDR2 SYDVKM. Trimming took off 2 bases at V and 4 bases at J, with 8 bases between the two ends. The CDR3 here is CASSLAIRETQYF. The CDR3 nucleotides read TGTGCCAGCAGTTTAGCGATCAGAGAGACCCAGTACTTC.

Details on this clone: Lacking the conserved final phenylalanine or tryptophan, this CDR3 likely reflects a read error. The chain joins TRBV19 to TRBJ1-5, with D unclear. CDR3 length: 17 residues. V shed 2 bases and J shed 3 bases, with 17 bases lying between them. CDR1 LNHDA and CDR2 SQIVND come from the germline V gene (reference sequence). The CDR3 DNA is TGTGCCAGTAGTATACCCCCTGCCCGGCGATACAATCAGCCCCAGCATCTT. Amino acid sequence: CASSIPPARRYNQPQHL.

V and J are TRBV4-2 and TRBJ2-2; D is perhaps TRBD1 or TRBD2 (6 bases each). V gave up 1 base and J gave up 2 bases, with 14 bases separating them. Germline CDR1 reads LGHNA; CDR2 reads YNFKEQ. The CDR3 sequence is 17 residues long. In DNA, the CDR3 is TGTGCCAGCAGCCAAGTAGGAGGGGGGACCAACACCGGGGAGCTGTTTTTT. Amino acid sequence: CASSQVGGGTNTGELFF.

This chain joins TRBV7-8 and TRBJ2-5, with D tentatively TRBD1 (7 bases). Trimming shortened V by 5 bases and J by 4 bases, and 17 bases separated the two germline ends. Germline CDR1 reads SGHVS; CDR2 reads FQNEAQ. The CDR3 runs 15 residues. In DNA form, the CDR3 reads TGTGCCAGCAGCGCAGGGGGAGGCAGGGCAGAGACCCAGTACTTC. Its protein product is CASSAGGGRAETQYF.

This clone was recorded a few times. The J gene is TRBJ1-5, the V gene TRBV30; D unclear. The V end was cut by 0 bases, the J end by 10 bases, with 10 bases between. There are 12 residues in the CDR3. Germline lookup yields CDR1 GTSNPN and CDR2 SVGIG (reference sequence). CDR3 protein: CAWSVPGGPQHF. Here the CDR3 DNA reads TGTGCCTGGAGTGTCCCCGGCGGCCCCCAGCATTTT.

The chain recombines TRBV5-1 with TRBJ1-2; D might be TRBD1 (6 bases). V was clipped by 0 bases and J by 6 bases, with 12 bases between them. Germline V gene lookup returns CDR1 SGHRS and CDR2 YFSETQ. The CDR3 consists of 14 residues. The CDR3 sequence is CASSLGQVLNGYTF. As DNA, the CDR3 is TGCGCCAGCAGCTTGGGACAGGTCCTTAATGGCTACACCTTC.

J is TRBJ1-2 and V is TRBV18; the D is unclear. This CDR3 region has 13 residues. The V and J ends lost 1 base and 3 bases respectively, with 6 bases between them. Per germline, CDR1 KGHSH and CDR2 LQKENI. The CDR3: CASSPLEDYGYTF. The CDR3 DNA reads TGTGCCAGCTCACCACTCGAGGACTATGGCTACACCTTC.

The CDR3: CASTSPSSGANVLTF. DNA of the CDR3: TGTGCCAGCACCTCGCCTAGCTCTGGGGCCAACGTCCTGACTTTC. The chain combines TRBV27 with TRBJ2-6, with D uncertain. CDR3 length equals 15 residues. Germline V lookup: CDR1 MNHEY, CDR2 SMNVEV (reference sequence). V lost 7 bases and J 0 bases, leaving 10 bases between the germline ends.

The chain combines TRBV5-4 with TRBJ2-7; D ambiguous. Germline CDR1 and CDR2: SGHNT and YYREEE (reference sequence). CDR3 length: 14 residues. The V gene lost 0 bases and the J gene lost 5 bases, with 12 bases spanning the gap. The CDR3 protein is CASSLVGATHEQYF. Written as DNA, the CDR3 is TGTGCCAGCAGCTTGGTTGGAGCCACGCACGAGCAGTACTTC.